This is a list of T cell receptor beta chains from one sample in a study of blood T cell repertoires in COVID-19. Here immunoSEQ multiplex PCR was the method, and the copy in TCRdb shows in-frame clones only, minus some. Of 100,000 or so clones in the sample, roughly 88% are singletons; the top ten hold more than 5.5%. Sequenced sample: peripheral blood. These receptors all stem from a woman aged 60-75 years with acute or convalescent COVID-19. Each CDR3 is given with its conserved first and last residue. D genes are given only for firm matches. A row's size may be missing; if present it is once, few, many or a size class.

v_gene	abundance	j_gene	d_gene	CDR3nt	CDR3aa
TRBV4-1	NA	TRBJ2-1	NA	TGCGCCAGCAGCCAAGATGATAGCGGAGATTACAATGAGCAGTTCTTC	CASSQDDSGDYNEQFF
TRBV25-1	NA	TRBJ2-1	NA	TGTGCCAGCAGCCGGTCCTACAATGAGCAGTTCTTC	CASSRSYNEQFF
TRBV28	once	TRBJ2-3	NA	TGTGCCAGCAGCTATATAGCTTATGAAAACACAGATACGCAGTATTTT	CASSYIAYENTDTQYF
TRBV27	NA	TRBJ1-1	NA	TGTGCCAGCAGTTTTAGGGAGCGAAGCACTGAAGCTTTCTTT	CASSFRERSTEAFF
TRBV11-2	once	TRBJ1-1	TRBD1	TGTGCCAGCAGCCGGAACTCCGGACAGGGTTGGACTGAAGCTTTCTTT	CASSRNSGQGWTEAFF
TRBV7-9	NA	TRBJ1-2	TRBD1	TGTGCCAGCAGCCCGCCAGGGGGATCCTTCTATGGCTACACCTTC	CASSPPGGSFYGYTF
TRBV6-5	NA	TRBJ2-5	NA	TGTGCCAGCAGTCCCGGGATTACAGAGACCCAGTACTTC	CASSPGITETQYF
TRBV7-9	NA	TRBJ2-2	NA	TGTGCCAGCAGCTTTTTGTCTGGGGGCGGCACCGGGGAGCTGTTTTTT	CASSFLSGGGTGELFF
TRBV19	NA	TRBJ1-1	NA	TGTGCCAGTAGTATGAGGGTTCTGGCGGGCACTGAAGCTTTCTTT	CASSMRVLAGTEAFF
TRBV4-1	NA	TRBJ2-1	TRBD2	TGCGCCAGCAGCCAAGATTTGGGTAGCGGGAGGGCCTCCTACAATGAGCAGTTCTTC	CASSQDLGSGRASYNEQFF
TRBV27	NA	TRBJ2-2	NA	TGTGCCAGCAGTCCCAAGGGGCGGCCCTACACCGGGGAGCTGTTTTTT	CASSPKGRPYTGELFF
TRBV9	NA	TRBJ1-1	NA	TGTGCCAGCAGCGCAGCGAACACCGCTGAAGCTTTCTTT	CASSAANTAEAFF
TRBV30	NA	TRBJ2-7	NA	TGTGCCTGGAAGGGCGGCAGGGACTACGAGCAGTACTTC	CAWKGGRDYEQYF
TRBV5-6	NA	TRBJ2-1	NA	TGTGCCAGCAGCTTGGCCGGGACCTACAATGAGCAGTTCTTC	CASSLAGTYNEQFF